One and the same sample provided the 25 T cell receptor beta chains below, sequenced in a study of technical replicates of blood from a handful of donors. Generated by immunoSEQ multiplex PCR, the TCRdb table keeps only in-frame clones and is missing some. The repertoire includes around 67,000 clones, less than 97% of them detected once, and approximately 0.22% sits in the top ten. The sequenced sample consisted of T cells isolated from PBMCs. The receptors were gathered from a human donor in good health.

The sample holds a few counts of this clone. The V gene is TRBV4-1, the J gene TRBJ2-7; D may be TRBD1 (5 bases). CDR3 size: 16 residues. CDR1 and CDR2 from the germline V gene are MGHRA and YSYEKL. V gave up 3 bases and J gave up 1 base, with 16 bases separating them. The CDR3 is CASSQQPIRDSYEQYF. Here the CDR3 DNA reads TGCGCCAGCAGCCAGCAGCCGATCAGGGATTCCTACGAGCAGTACTTC.

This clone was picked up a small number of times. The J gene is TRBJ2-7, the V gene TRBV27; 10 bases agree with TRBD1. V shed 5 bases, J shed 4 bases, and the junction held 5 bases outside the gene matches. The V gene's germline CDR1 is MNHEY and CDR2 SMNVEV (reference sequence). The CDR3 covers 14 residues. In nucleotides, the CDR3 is TGTGCCAGCAGTAGCCGGGACAGGGGTTACGAGCAGTACTTC. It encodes CASSSRDRGYEQYF.

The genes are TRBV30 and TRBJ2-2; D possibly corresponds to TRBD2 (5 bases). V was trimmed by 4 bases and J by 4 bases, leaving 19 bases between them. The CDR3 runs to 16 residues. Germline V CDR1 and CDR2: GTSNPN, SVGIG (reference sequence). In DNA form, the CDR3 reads TGTGCCTGGACCCTCGTCGGGGTATTTGGCACCGGGGAGCTGTTTTTT. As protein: CAWTLVGVFGTGELFF. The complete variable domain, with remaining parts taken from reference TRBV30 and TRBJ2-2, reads SQTIHQWPATLVQPVGSPLSLECTVEGTSNPNLYWYRQAAGRGLQLLFYSVGIGQISSEVPQNLSASRPQDRQFILSSKKLLLSDSGFYLCAWTLVGVFGTGELFFGEGSRLTVL.

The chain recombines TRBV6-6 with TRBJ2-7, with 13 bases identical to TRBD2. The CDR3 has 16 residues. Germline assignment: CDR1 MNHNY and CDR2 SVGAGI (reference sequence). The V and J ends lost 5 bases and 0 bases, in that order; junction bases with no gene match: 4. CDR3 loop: CASSRRTSGSSYEQYF. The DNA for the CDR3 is TGTGCCAGCAGTCGCCGGACTAGCGGGAGCTCCTACGAGCAGTACTTC.

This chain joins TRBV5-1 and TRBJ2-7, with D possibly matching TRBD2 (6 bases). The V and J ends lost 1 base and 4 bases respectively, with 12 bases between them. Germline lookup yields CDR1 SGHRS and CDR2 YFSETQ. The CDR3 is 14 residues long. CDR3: CASSLRGIPYEQYF. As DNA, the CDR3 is TGCGCCAGCAGCTTGCGGGGGATACCTTACGAGCAGTACTTC. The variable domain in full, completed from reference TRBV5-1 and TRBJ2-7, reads KAGVTQTPRYLIKTRGQQVTLSCSPISGHRSVSWYQQTPGQGLQFLFEYFSETQRNKGNFPGRFSGRQFSNSRSEMNVSTLELGDSALYLCASSLRGIPYEQYFGPGTRLTVT.

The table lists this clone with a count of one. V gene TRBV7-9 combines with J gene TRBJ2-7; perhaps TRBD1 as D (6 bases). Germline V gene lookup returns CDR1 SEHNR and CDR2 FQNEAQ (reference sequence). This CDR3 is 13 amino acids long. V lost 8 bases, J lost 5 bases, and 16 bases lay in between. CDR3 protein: CASLQPTGDEQYF. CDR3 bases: TGTGCCAGCTTACAACCGACAGGCGACGAGCAGTACTTC.

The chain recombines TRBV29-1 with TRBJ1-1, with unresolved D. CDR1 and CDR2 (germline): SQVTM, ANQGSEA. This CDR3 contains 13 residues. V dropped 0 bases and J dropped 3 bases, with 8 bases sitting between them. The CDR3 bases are TGCAGCGTTGAAGACTGGGGAGACACTGAAGCTTTCTTT. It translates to CSVEDWGDTEAFF.

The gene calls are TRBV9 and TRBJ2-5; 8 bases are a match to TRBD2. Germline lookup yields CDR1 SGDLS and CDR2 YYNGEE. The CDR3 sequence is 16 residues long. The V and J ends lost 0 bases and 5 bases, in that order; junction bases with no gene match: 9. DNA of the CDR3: TGTGCCAGCAGCGTAGTGGACGGGGGGGCCAGGGAGACCCAGTACTTC. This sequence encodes CASSVVDGGARETQYF.

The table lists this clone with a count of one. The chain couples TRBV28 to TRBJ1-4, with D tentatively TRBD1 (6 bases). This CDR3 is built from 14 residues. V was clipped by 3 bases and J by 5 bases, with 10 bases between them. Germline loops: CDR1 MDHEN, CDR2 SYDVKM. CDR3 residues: CASSFLGANEKLFF. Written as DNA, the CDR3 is TGTGCCAGCAGTTTTTTGGGGGCCAATGAAAAACTGTTTTTT.

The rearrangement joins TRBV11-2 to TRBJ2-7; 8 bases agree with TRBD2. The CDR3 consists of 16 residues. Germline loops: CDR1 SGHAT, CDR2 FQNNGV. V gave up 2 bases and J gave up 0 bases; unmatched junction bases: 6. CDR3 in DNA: TGTGCCAGCAGCTTATATAGCGGGGCGCCCTCCTACGAGCAGTACTTC. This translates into CASSLYSGAPSYEQYF.

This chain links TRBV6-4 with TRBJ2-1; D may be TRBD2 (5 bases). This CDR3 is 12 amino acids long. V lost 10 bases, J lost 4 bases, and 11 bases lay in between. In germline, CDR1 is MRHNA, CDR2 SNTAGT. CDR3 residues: CATPDSYNEQFF. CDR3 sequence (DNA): TGTGCCACCCCGGACTCGTACAATGAGCAGTTCTTC.

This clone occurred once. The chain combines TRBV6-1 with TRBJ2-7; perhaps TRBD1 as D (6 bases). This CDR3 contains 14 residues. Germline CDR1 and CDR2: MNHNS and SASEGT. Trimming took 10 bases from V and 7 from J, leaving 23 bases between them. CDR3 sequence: CAIHKDSRREEQYF. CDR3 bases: TGTGCCATACATAAGGACAGCCGCCGTGAAGAGCAGTACTTC.

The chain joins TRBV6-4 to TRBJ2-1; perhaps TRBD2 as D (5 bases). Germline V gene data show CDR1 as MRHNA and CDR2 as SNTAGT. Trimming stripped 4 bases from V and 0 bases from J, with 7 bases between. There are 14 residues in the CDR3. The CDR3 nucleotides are TGTGCCAGCAGTGCGGGGAGCTCCTACAATGAGCAGTTCTTC. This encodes CASSAGSSYNEQFF.

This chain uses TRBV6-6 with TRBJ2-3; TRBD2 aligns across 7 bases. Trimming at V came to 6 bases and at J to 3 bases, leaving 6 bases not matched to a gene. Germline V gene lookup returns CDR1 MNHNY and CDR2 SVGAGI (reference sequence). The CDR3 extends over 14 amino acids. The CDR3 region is CASSPGLTTDTQYF. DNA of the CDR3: TGTGCCAGCAGCCCGGGACTAACTACAGATACGCAGTATTTT.

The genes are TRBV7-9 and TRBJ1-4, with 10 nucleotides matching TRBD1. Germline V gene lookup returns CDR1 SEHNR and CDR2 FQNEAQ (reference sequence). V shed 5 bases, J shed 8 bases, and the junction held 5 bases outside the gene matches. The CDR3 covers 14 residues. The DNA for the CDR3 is TGTGCCAGCAGCCCCGGGACAGGGGTGGAAAAACTGTTTTTT. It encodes CASSPGTGVEKLFF.

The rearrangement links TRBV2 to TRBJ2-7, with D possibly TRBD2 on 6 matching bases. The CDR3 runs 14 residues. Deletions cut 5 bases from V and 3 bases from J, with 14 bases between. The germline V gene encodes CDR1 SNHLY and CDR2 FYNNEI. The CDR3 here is CASSYGSPSYEQYF. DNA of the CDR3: TGTGCCAGCAGTTACGGGAGTCCGAGCTACGAGCAGTACTTC.

The CDR3: CAISGSGTSVYEQYF. CDR3 nucleotides: TGTGCCATCAGTGGATCCGGGACTAGCGTCTACGAGCAGTACTTC. The rearrangement links TRBV10-3 to TRBJ2-7; the match to TRBD2 covers 10 bases. J was trimmed by 3 bases and V by 4 bases; bases with no gene match: 6. The CDR3 has 15 residues. The germline gives CDR1 ENHRY, CDR2 SYGVKD.

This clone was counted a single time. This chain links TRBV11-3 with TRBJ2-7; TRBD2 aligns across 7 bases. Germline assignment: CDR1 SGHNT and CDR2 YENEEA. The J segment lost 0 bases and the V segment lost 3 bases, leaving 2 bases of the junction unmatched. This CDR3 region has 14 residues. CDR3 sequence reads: CASSFPGGSYEQYF. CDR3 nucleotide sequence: TGTGCCAGCAGCTTTCCGGGAGGCTCCTACGAGCAGTACTTC. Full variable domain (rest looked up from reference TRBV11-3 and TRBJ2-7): EAGVVQSPRYKIIEKKQPVAFWCNPISGHNTLYWYLQNLGQGPELLIRYENEEAVDDSQLPKDRFSAERLKGVDSTLKIQPAELGDSAVYLCASSFPGGSYEQYFGPGTRLTVT.

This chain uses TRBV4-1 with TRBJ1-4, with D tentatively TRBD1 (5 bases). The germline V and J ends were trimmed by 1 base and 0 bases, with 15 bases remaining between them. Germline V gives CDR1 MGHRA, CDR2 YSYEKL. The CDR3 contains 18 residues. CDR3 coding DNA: TGCGCCAGCAGCCAAGTACCCAGACAGACTTCAACTAATGAAAAACTGTTTTTT. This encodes CASSQVPRQTSTNEKLFF.

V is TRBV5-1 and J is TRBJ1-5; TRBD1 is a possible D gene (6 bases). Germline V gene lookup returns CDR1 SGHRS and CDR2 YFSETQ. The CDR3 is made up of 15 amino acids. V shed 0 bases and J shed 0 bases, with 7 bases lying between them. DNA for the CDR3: TGCGCCAGCAGCTTGGTAGGGGGTAGCAATCAGCCCCAGCATTTT. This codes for CASSLVGGSNQPQHF.

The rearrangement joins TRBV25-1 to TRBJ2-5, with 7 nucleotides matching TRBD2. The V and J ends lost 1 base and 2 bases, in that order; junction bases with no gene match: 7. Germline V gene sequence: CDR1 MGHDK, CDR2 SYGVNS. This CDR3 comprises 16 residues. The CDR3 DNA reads TGTGCCAGCAGTGAATCTGGTCTAGCGGTACAAGAGACCCAGTACTTC. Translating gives CASSESGLAVQETQYF.

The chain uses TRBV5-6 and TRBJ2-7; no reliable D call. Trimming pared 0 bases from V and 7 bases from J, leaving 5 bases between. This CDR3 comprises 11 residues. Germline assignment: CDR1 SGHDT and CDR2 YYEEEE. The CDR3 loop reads CASSLVREQYF. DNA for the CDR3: TGTGCCAGCAGCTTGGTACGGGAGCAGTACTTC.

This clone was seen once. The CDR3 here is CASSFRASGYFGQFF. CDR3 coding DNA: TGTGCCAGCAGCTTTAGGGCTAGCGGGTATTTCGGGCAGTTCTTC. The chain combines TRBV5-8 with TRBJ2-1; 8 bases fit TRBD2. The trim removed 2 bases at V and 12 bases at J, leaving 13 bases unmatched. CDR1 is SGHTS, CDR2 YDEGEE, per germline. The CDR3 sequence is 15 residues long.

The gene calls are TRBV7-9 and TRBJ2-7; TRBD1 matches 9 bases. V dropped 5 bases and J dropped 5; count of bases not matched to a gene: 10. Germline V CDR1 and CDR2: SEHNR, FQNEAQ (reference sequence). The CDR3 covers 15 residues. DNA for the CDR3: TGTGCCAGCAGCCTTCCGGGACAGGGTTTCAACGAGCAGTACTTC. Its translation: CASSLPGQGFNEQYF.

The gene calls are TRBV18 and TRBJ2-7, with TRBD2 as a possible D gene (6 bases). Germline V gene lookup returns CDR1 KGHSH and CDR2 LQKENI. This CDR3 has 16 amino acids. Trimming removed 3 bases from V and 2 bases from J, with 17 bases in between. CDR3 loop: CASSPGRRKTPYEQYF. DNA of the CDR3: TGTGCCAGCTCACCGGGGAGGCGGAAAACCCCCTACGAGCAGTACTTC.